The 27 T cell receptor beta chains presented below share a single source sample, sequenced in a study. TCRdb keeps only in-frame clones here, not all; method: immunoSEQ multiplex PCR. The repertoire has under 90,000 clones, 85% to 95% of them found once; the top ten carry 3.5% to 5.5%. Sequencing was carried out using PBMCs. These receptors originate from a man in his forties or fifties with rheumatoid arthritis.

The chain joins TRBV6-5 to TRBJ2-6, with TRBD1 as a possible D gene (5 bases). This CDR3 contains 15 residues. With 6 bases removed from V and 4 bases from J, the gap between germline ends came to 13 bases. Per germline, CDR1 MNHEY and CDR2 SVGAGI. CDR3 DNA sequence: TGTGCCAGCAGACTCCAGGGTACCGGGGCCAACGTCCTGACTTTC. Its protein product is CASRLQGTGANVLTF.

The V gene is TRBV30, the J gene TRBJ2-1; no firm D call. Looked up from germline, CDR1 is GTSNPN and CDR2 is SVGIG (reference sequence). This CDR3 has 14 residues. Trimming left V 2 bases short and J 8 bases short, with 16 bases between. The chain's CDR3 is CAWSLRTPSDEQFF. The CDR3 DNA is TGTGCCTGGAGTCTCCGGACCCCCAGCGATGAGCAGTTCTTC.

The V gene is TRBV18, the J gene TRBJ2-1; D might be TRBD2 (6 bases). V was clipped by 4 bases and J by 9 bases, with 19 bases between them. The CDR3 is made up of 15 amino acids. Germline V gene lookup returns CDR1 KGHSH and CDR2 LQKENI. The CDR3 DNA sequence: TGTGCCAGCTCACACATAAGCATCGGGGGAGGTGAGCAGTTCTTC. It encodes CASSHISIGGGEQFF.

The rearrangement links TRBV9 to TRBJ2-3, with D possibly being TRBD1 or TRBD2 (5 bases each). The germline CDR1 and CDR2 sequences are SGDLS and YYNGEE. The CDR3 runs to 14 residues. Trimming took off 4 bases at V and 3 bases at J, with 12 bases between the two ends. The CDR3 protein is CASSPAWGTDTQYF. The CDR3, as DNA: TGTGCCAGCAGCCCAGCTTGGGGGACAGATACGCAGTATTTT.

The rearrangement uses TRBV24-1 and TRBJ2-3; the D gene is possibly TRBD1 (6 bases). CDR1 KGHDR and CDR2 SFDVKD come from the germline V gene. The V and J ends lost 3 bases and 4 bases respectively, with 7 bases between them. The length of the CDR3 is 13 residues. CDR3 bases: TGTGCCACCAGTGATCCAGGGGCAGATACGCAGTATTTT. Translating it yields CATSDPGADTQYF.

The CDR3 DNA reads TGCGCCAGCAGTGAGTCGTGGCTATCCTACGAGCAGTACTTC. Translated, it gives CASSESWLSYEQYF. The rearrangement links TRBV10-2 to TRBJ2-7; D not resolved. Per the germline V gene, CDR1 is WSHSY and CDR2 is SAAADI. The CDR3 has 14 amino acids. V was shortened by 0 bases and J by 1 base, with 7 bases between the two germline ends.

The chain employs TRBV4-1 and TRBJ1-1; no reliable D call. CDR3 size: 13 residues. Trimming shortened V by 3 bases and J by 4 bases, and 9 bases separated the two germline ends. Germline V gene data show CDR1 as MGHRA and CDR2 as YSYEKL. In DNA, the CDR3 is TGCGCCAGCAGCCAGGGGATCAGCACTGAAGCTTTCTTT. This sequence encodes CASSQGISTEAFF.

This rearrangement joins TRBV27 to TRBJ2-2, with 7 bases aligning to TRBD1. Trimming at V came to 3 bases and at J to 0 bases, leaving 4 bases not matched to a gene. Germline CDR1 reads MNHEY; CDR2 reads SMNVEV (reference sequence). The CDR3 has 16 amino acids. The DNA of the CDR3 is TGTGCCAGCAGTTTTACAGGGGCGACGAACACCGGGGAGCTGTTTTTT. Residues: CASSFTGATNTGELFF.

The count of this clone is one. The CDR3 reads CASSQGRNTEAFF. CDR3 DNA: TGCGCCAGCAGCCAGGGAAGGAACACTGAAGCTTTCTTT. The rearrangement joins TRBV4-3 to TRBJ1-1; no definite D call. This CDR3 comprises 13 residues. CDR1 and CDR2 from the germline V gene are LGHNA and YSLEER. Trimming removed 3 bases at V and 1 base at J, with 6 bases between.

A word on this clone: Other DNA sequences within the sample encode an identical CDR3. V usage is TRBV28 and J usage is TRBJ2-5; the D gene is possibly TRBD2 (5 bases). The germline CDR1 and CDR2 sequences are MDHEN and SYDVKM. Trimming took 2 bases from V and 5 from J, leaving 9 bases between them. This CDR3 is 13 amino acids long. The CDR3 nucleotides are TGTGCCAGCAGTTTACCGGGGTCGGAGACCCAGTACTTC. Translating gives CASSLPGSETQYF.

This clone was seen only once. The chain is built from TRBV7-3 and TRBJ2-1; unclear D gene. Germline CDR1 is SGHTA and CDR2 is FQGTGA. Trimming pared 2 bases from V and 0 bases from J, leaving 8 bases between. This CDR3 comprises 15 residues. The CDR3 sequence: CASSLSQSSYNEQFF. The CDR3 nucleotides are TGTGCCAGCAGCTTATCCCAAAGCTCCTACAATGAGCAGTTCTTC.

J is TRBJ2-5 and V is TRBV18; tentatively, D is TRBD1 (5 bases). V was clipped by 2 bases and J by 1 base, with 8 bases between them. The CDR3 runs 14 residues. CDR1 KGHSH and CDR2 LQKENI come from the germline V gene. DNA of the CDR3: TGTGCCAGCTCACCAAAGGGGCTCCAAGAGACCCAGTACTTC. Translating gives CASSPKGLQETQYF.

The gene calls are TRBV24-1 and TRBJ2-1; D is tentatively TRBD1 or TRBD2 (5 bases each). Trimming pared 5 bases from V and 2 bases from J, leaving 15 bases between. Per the germline V gene, CDR1 is KGHDR and CDR2 is SFDVKD. The CDR3 loop spans 16 amino acids. CDR3 sequence: CATSVSRDQTYNEQFF. CDR3 bases: TGTGCCACCAGTGTTTCCCGGGACCAAACCTACAATGAGCAGTTCTTC.

The chain recombines TRBV18 with TRBJ2-7, with 7 nucleotides matching TRBD2. The CDR3 runs to 14 residues. CDR1 KGHSH and CDR2 LQKENI come from the germline V gene. The V and J ends lost 3 bases and 0 bases, in that order; junction bases with no gene match: 2. CDR3 in DNA: TGTGCCAGCTCACCGGGACTACGCTCCTACGAGCAGTACTTC. Protein product: CASSPGLRSYEQYF.

A remark on this clone: Sequence at one end of the junction differs from germline and may be a read error. The V call is TRBV10-3, the J call TRBJ1-3, with D possibly matching TRBD1 (5 bases). Germline values: CDR1 ENHRY, CDR2 SYGVKD. The CDR3 runs to 14 residues. The CDR3 DNA is TGTGCCATCAATGAGGGGAGCTCTGGAAACACCATATATTTT. Residues: CAINEGSSGNTIYF.

The chain has TRBV6-5 and TRBJ1-1; perhaps TRBD1 as D (5 bases). V lost 6 bases to trimming and J lost 13 bases, with 15 bases between them. CDR1 is MNHEY, CDR2 SVGAGI, per germline. The CDR3 consists of 11 residues. The CDR3 spells CASSRGDRGFF. CDR3 bases: TGTGCCAGCAGCCGGGGGGACCGAGGTTTCTTT.

The V and J genes are TRBV2 and TRBJ1-5, with 9 bases that match TRBD1. This CDR3 has 15 amino acids. The ends lost 8 bases at V and 6 bases at J; junction bases unmatched: 11. Per the germline V gene, CDR1 is SNHLY and CDR2 is FYNNEI. CDR3 sequence reads: CASGGDRAFVQPQHF. The CDR3, as DNA: TGTGCCAGCGGGGGGGACAGGGCTTTTGTTCAGCCCCAGCATTTT.

This clone was picked up one time. The chain employs TRBV24-1 and TRBJ1-5; perhaps TRBD1 as D (6 bases). The CDR3 runs to 16 residues. V was shortened by 3 bases and J by 0 bases, with 11 bases between the two germline ends. Germline CDR1 KGHDR, CDR2 SFDVKD. As DNA, the CDR3 is TGTGCCACCAGTGATGACAGGCAATATAGCAATCAGCCCCAGCATTTT. It is translated as CATSDDRQYSNQPQHF.

The rearrangement joins TRBV5-1 to TRBJ1-1, with no clear D. This CDR3 contains 11 residues. Germline V gives CDR1 SGHRS, CDR2 YFSETQ. V lost 8 bases and J lost 0, with 5 bases in between. This chain's CDR3 is CASILNTEAFF. The CDR3 DNA follows: TGCGCCAGTATCCTGAACACTGAAGCTTTCTTT.

The chain links TRBV5-1 to TRBJ2-1, with TRBD1 identical over 9 bases. CDR1 SGHRS and CDR2 YFSETQ come from the germline V gene. The CDR3 has 14 residues. The V gene end was trimmed by 0 bases and the J gene end by 8 bases; junction bases not matched to a gene: 3. The DNA for the CDR3 is TGCGCCAGCAGCTTGGAGGACAGGGGTTATGAGCAGTTCTTC. As protein: CASSLEDRGYEQFF.

This chain connects TRBV5-1 to TRBJ2-3; no definite D call. The germline gives CDR1 SGHRS, CDR2 YFSETQ. This CDR3 spans 12 amino acids. Trimming pared 4 bases from V and 2 bases from J, leaving 5 bases between. The CDR3 DNA reads as TGCGCCAGCAGCATAACCACAGATACGCAGTATTTT. It yields the protein CASSITTDTQYF.

The rearrangement uses TRBV6-5 and TRBJ1-3; D is possibly TRBD1 (5 bases). V was clipped by 5 bases and J by 8 bases, with 19 bases between them. Germline values: CDR1 MNHEY, CDR2 SVGAGI. CDR3 size: 15 residues. Written as DNA, the CDR3 is TGTGCCAGCAGTAAGGGACCGCGTTTAGTAGACACCATATATTTT. Protein: CASSKGPRLVDTIYF.

The V gene is TRBV28, the J gene TRBJ2-7; 8 bases match TRBD2. The CDR3 consists of 14 residues. The J segment lost 3 bases and the V segment lost 2 bases, leaving 3 bases of the junction unmatched. Germline V gene lookup returns CDR1 MDHEN and CDR2 SYDVKM. The CDR3 spells CASSLELADYEQYF. Written as DNA, the CDR3 is TGTGCCAGCAGTTTAGAACTAGCGGACTACGAGCAGTACTTC.

The chain is built from TRBV12-3 or TRBV12-4 and TRBJ1-1; 7 bases align to TRBD1. Trimming removed 9 bases from V and 1 base from J; junction bases left unmatched: 5. The CDR3 extends over 13 amino acids. CDR3: CARAGGENTEAFF. The CDR3 region has the DNA TGTGCCAGGGCAGGGGGGGAGAACACTGAAGCTTTCTTT.

The V call is TRBV3-1 (or the pseudogene TRBV3-2), the J call TRBJ2-7, with D tentatively TRBD2 (7 bases). Germline CDR1 and CDR2: LGHDT and YNNKEL (reference sequence). Deletions cut 8 bases from V and 2 bases from J, with 22 bases between. This CDR3 comprises 16 residues. The CDR3 nucleotides read TGTGCCAGCCAACAGGGAGGGGGACCTTCCGCCTACGAGCAGTACTTC. This codes for CASQQGGGPSAYEQYF.

This chain joins TRBV5-6 and TRBJ1-2; TRBD1 might be the D (5 bases). V was shortened by 4 bases and J by 0 bases, with 19 bases between the two germline ends. Germline V CDR1 and CDR2: SGHDT, YYEEEE. The CDR3 loop spans 17 amino acids. This CDR3 reads CASSARARVAPNYGYTF. CDR3 coding DNA: TGTGCCAGCAGCGCCCGTGCCAGGGTGGCGCCTAACTATGGCTACACCTTC.

The chain carries TRBV15 and TRBJ2-7; TRBD2 matches 10 bases. Germline V lookup: CDR1 LNHNV, CDR2 YYDKDF (reference sequence). V trimming: 1 base; J trimming: 0 bases; junction bases outside the gene matches: 15. The CDR3 consists of 20 residues. The CDR3 reads CATSRVPGLAALRGSYEQYF. The CDR3 DNA reads TGTGCCACCAGCAGAGTGCCAGGACTAGCGGCTCTAAGGGGCTCCTACGAGCAGTACTTC.